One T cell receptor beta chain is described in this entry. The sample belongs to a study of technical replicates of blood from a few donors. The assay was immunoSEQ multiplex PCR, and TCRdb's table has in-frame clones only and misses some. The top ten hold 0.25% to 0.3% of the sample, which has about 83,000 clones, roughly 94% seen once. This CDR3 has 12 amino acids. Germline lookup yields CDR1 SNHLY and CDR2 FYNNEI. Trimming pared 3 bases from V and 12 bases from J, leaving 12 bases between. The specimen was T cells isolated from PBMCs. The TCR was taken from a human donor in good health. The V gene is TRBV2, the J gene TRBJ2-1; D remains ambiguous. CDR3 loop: CASSDLVSGQFF. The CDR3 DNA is TGTGCCAGCAGTGACCTAGTCTCGGGGCAGTTCTTC.